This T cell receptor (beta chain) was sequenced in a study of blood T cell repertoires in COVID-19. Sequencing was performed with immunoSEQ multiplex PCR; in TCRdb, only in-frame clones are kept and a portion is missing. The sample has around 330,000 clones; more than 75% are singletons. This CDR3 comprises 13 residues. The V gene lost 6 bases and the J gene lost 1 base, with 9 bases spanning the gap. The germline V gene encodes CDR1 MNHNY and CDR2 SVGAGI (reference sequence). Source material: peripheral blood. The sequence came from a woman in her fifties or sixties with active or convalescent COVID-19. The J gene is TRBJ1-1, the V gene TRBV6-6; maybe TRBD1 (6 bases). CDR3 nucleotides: TGTGCCAGCAGCCTGACAGGGAACACTGAAGCTTTCTTT. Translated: CASSLTGNTEAFF.